The sequence of this T cell receptor (beta chain) was determined in a study of cytomegalovirus exposure and HLA in healthy donors. Across the whole study: Samples from HLA-typed donors yielded about 85 million unique TCRs in an early data release.

Use of 60 Vbeta and 13 Jbeta primers characterized the PCR. TCRdb keeps only in-frame clones here, not all; method: immunoSEQ multiplex PCR. Among roughly 93,000 clones listed, more than 70% were seen once. Germline V gives CDR1 LGHNA, CDR2 YNFKEQ. The CDR3 has 14 amino acids. V lost 0 bases, J lost 1 base, and 6 bases lay in between. The study's findings and limits: In a later analysis, parvovirus B19, influenza, CMV and Epstein-Barr virus appeared linked to several top co-occurrence clusters.

About this clone: Its antigen is unknown.

The sequencing sample was made of PBMCs. This TCR came from a young man in good health and CMV-seropositive. The rearrangement uses TRBV4-2 and TRBJ2-5, with D hard to call. This CDR3 reads CASSQETAQETQYF. The DNA for the CDR3 is TGTGCCAGCAGCCAAGAAACAGCCCAAGAGACCCAGTACTTC.